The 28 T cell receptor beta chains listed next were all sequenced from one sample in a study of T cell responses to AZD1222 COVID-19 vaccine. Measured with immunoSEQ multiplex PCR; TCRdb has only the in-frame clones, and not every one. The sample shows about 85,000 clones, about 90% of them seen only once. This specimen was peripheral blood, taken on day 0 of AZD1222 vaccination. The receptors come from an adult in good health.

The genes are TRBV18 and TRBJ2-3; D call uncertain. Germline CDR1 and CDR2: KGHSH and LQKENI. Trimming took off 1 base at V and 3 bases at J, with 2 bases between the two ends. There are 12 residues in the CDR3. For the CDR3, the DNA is TGTGCCAGCTCACCACAAACAGATACGCAGTATTTT. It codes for CASSPQTDTQYF.

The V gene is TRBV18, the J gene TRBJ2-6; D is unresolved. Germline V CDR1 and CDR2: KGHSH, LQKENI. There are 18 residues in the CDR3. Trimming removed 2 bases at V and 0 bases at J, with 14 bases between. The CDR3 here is CASSPFDGVRSGANVLTF. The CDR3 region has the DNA TGTGCCAGCTCACCATTTGATGGGGTTCGCTCTGGGGCCAACGTCCTGACTTTC.

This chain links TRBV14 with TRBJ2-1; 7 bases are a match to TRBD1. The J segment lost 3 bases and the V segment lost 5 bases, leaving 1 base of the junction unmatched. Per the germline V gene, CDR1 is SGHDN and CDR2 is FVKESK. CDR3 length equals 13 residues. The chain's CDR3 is CASSWDSYNEQFF. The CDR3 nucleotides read TGTGCCAGCAGCTGGGACAGCTACAATGAGCAGTTCTTC.

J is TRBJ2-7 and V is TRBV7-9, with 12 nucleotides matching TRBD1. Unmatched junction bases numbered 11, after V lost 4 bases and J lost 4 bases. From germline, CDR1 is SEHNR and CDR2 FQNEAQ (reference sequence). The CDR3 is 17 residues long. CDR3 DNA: TGTGCCAGCAGCTCCTCCGGGACAGGGGGCGAGGTTTACGAGCAGTACTTC. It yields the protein CASSSSGTGGEVYEQYF.

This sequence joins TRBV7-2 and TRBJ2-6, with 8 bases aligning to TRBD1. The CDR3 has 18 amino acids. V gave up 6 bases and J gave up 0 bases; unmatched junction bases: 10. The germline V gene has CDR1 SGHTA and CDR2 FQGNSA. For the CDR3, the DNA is TGTGCCAGCAGTCTCGGACAGGGCTTTCCCTCTGGGGCCAACGTCCTGACTTTC. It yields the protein CASSLGQGFPSGANVLTF.

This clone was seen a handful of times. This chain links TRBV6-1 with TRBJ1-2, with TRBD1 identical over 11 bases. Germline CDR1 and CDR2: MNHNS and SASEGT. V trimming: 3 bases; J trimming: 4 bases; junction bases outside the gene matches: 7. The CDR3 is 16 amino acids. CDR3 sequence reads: CASSDVRTGGSYGYTF. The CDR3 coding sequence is TGTGCCAGCAGTGATGTTAGGACAGGGGGCTCCTATGGCTACACCTTC.

The CDR3 sequence is CASSPSGGAGNEQFF. The DNA of the CDR3 is TGTGCCAGCAGCCCTAGCGGGGGGGCAGGGAATGAGCAGTTCTTC. This chain connects TRBV11-2 to TRBJ2-1, with 12 bases matching TRBD2. The CDR3 has 15 amino acids. J gave up 7 bases and V 5 bases, and 6 bases lay outside the gene matches. CDR1 is SGHAT and CDR2 is FQNNGV in the germline V gene.

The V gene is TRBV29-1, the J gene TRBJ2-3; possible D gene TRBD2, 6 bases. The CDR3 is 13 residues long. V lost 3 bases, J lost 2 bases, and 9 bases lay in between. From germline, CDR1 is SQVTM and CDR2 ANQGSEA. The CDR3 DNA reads TGCAGCGTTGAGGGGGGATACACAGATACGCAGTATTTT. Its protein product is CSVEGGYTDTQYF.

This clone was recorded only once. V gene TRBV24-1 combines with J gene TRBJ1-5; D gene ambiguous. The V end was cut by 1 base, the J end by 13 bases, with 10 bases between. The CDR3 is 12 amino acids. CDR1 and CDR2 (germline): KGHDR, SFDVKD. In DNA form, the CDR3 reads TGTGCCACCAGTGATTTATCACAATCTCAGCATTTT. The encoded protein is CATSDLSQSQHF.

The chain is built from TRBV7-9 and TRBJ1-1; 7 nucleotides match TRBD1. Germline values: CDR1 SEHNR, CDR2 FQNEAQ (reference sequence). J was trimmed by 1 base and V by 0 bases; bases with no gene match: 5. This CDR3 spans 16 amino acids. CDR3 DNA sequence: TGTGCCAGCAGCTTAGCTGAAGGGACAGCGAACACTGAAGCTTTCTTT. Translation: CASSLAEGTANTEAFF.

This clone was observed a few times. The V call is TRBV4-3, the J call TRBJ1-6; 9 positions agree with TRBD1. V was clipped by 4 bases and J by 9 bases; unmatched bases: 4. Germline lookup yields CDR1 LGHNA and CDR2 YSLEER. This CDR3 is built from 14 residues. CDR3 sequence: CASSPTGGGSPLHF. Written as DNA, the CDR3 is TGCGCCAGCAGCCCAACAGGGGGCGGTTCACCCCTCCACTTT.

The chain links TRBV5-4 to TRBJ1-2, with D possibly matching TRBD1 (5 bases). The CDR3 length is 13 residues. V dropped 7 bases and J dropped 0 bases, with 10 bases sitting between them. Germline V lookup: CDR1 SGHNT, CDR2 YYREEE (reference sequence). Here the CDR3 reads CASGRQTNYGYTF. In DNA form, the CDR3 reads TGTGCCAGCGGTCGACAGACTAACTATGGCTACACCTTC.

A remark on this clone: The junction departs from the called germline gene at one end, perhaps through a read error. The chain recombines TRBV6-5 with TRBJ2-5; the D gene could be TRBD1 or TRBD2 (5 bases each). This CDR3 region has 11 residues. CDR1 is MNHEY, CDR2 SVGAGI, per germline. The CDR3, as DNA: TGTGCCAGCAGTTACTCTGGGGGTTGCGACTTC. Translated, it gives CASSYSGGCDF.

The CDR3 region is CASSLLGGRGGTEAFF. CDR3 sequence (DNA): TGTGCCAGCAGCTTACTTGGAGGCAGGGGAGGCACTGAAGCTTTCTTT. V usage is TRBV7-3 and J usage is TRBJ1-1; TRBD1 might be the D (6 bases). This CDR3 is built from 16 residues. Looked up from germline, CDR1 is SGHTA and CDR2 is FQGTGA. V was trimmed by 2 bases and J by 4 bases, leaving 17 bases between them.

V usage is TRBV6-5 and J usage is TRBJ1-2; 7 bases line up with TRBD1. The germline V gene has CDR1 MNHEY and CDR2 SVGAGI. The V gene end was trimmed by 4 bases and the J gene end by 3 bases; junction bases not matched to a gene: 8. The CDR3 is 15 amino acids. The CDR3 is CASSSPGQSYYGYTF. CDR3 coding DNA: TGTGCCAGCAGTTCCCCGGGACAGTCATACTATGGCTACACCTTC.

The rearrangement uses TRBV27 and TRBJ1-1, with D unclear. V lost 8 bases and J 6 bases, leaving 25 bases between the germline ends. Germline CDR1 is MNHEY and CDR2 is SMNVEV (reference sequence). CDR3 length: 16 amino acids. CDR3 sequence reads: CASLRFLVGKGPEAFF. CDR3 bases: TGTGCCAGCCTCCGATTCCTGGTGGGTAAGGGTCCTGAAGCTTTCTTT.

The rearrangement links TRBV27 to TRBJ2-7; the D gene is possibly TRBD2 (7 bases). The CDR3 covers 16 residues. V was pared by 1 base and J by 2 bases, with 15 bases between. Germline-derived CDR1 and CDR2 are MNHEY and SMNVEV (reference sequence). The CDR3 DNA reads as TGTGCCAGCAGTTTATGGTCGGGGGGCAGGACCTACGAGCAGTACTTC. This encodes CASSLWSGGRTYEQYF.

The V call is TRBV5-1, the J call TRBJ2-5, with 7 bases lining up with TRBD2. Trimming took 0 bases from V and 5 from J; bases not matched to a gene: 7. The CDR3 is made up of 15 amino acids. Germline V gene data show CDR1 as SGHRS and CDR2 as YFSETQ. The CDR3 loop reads CASSLGGREGETQYF. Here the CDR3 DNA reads TGCGCCAGCAGCTTGGGCGGCAGGGAGGGTGAGACCCAGTACTTC.

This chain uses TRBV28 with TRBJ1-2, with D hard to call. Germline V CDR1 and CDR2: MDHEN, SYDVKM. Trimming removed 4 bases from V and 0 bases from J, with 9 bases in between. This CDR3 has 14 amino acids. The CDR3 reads CASSYGKANYGYTF. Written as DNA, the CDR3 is TGTGCCAGCAGTTACGGCAAAGCTAACTATGGCTACACCTTC.

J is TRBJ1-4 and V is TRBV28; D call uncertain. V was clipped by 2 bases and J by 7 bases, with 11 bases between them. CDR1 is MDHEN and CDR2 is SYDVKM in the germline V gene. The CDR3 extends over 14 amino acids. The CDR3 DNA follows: TGTGCCAGCAGTTTAGTGGCCGATTTTGAAAAACTGTTTTTT. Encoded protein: CASSLVADFEKLFF.

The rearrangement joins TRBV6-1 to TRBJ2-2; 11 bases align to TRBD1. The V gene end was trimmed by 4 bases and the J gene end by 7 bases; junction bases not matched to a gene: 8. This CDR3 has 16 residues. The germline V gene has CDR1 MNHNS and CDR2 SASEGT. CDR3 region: CASSGGTGGYSGELFF. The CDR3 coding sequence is TGTGCCAGCAGTGGCGGGACAGGGGGTTATAGCGGGGAGCTGTTTTTT.

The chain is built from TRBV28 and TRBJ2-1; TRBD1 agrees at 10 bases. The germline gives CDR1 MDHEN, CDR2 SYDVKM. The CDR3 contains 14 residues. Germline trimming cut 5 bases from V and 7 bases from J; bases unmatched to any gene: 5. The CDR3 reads CASSQWTGGNEQFF. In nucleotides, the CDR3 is TGTGCCAGCAGTCAATGGACAGGGGGGAATGAGCAGTTCTTC.

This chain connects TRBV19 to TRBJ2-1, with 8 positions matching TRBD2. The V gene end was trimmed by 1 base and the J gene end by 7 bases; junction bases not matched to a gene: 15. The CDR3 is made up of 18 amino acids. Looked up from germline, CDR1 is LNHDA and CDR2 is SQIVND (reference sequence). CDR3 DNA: TGTGCCAGTAGTATAGGGATATTCCGGGGGGGCCGAGGGAATGAGCAGTTCTTC. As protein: CASSIGIFRGGRGNEQFF.

CDR3 DNA: TGCGCCAGCAGCTGGGGACGGCAGAACACTGAAGCTTTCTTT. As protein: CASSWGRQNTEAFF. The V and J genes are TRBV5-1 and TRBJ1-1; perhaps TRBD1 as D (5 bases). The CDR3 runs 14 residues. CDR1 and CDR2 from the germline V gene are SGHRS and YFSETQ. Trimming took 3 bases from V and 1 from J, leaving 10 bases between them.

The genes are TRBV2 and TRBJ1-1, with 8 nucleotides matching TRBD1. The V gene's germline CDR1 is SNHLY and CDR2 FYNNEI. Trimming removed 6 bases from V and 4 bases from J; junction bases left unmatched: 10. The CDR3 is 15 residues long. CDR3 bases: TGTGCCAGCAGGGCTAGGACAGGGACACGCACTGAAGCTTTCTTT. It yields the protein CASRARTGTRTEAFF.

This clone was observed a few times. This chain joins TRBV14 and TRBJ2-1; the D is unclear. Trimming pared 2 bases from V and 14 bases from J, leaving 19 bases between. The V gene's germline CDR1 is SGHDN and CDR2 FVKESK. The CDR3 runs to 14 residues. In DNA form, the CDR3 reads TGTGCCAGCAGCCAAAGGGCAGAGTTTGGGGAAAAGTTCTTC. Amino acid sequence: CASSQRAEFGEKFF.

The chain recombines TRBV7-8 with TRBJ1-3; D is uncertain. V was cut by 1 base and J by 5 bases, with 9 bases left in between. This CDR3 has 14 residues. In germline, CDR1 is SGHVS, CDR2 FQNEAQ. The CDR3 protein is CASSLEPSRNTIYF. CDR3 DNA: TGTGCCAGCAGCTTAGAGCCCTCCCGAAACACCATATATTTT.

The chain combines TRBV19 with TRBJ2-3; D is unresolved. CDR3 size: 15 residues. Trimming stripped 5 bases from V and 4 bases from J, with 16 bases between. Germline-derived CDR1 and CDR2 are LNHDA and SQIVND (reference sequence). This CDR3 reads CASSRPDRAADTQYF. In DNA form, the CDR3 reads TGTGCCAGTAGTCGTCCGGACCGGGCGGCAGATACGCAGTATTTT.